Below, 16 T cell receptor beta chains from the same sample are listed, as sequenced in a study of early T cells in non-severe SARS-CoV-2 infection. TCRdb recomputed calls from the 5' RACE reads with MiXCR, one row per CDR3 protein. The sample gives about 63,000 distinct CDR3 sequences, roughly 13% of which show up once; around 5.1% is in the top ten. Sequenced sample: whole blood. The source of these receptors is an adult who was a healthcare worker with PCR-confirmed SARS-CoV-2 infection or an uninfected control (not recorded which).

This chain joins TRBV18 and TRBJ1-3; no reliable D call. The ends were cut back, 2 bases at V and 0 bases at J, with 5 bases in the middle. Germline V CDR1 and CDR2: KGHSH, LQKENI. The CDR3 loop spans 14 amino acids. CDR3 coding DNA: TGTGCCAGCTCACCAGCGGACTCTGGAAACACCATATATTTT. Translation: CASSPADSGNTIYF.

This chain links TRBV14 with TRBJ2-7, with 9 bases lining up with TRBD2. There are 15 residues in the CDR3. Germline CDR1 SGHDN, CDR2 FVKESK. The ends lost 0 bases at V and 7 bases at J; junction bases unmatched: 7. The CDR3 is CASSQEKLAGFEQYF. CDR3 sequence (DNA): TGTGCCAGCAGCCAAGAAAAGCTAGCGGGGTTTGAGCAGTACTTC.

Only a few counts were recorded for this clonotype. The rearrangement links TRBV7-3 to TRBJ2-7; TRBD1 aligns across 11 bases. V lost 0 bases, J lost 6 bases, and 1 base stayed unmatched. The length of the CDR3 is 14 residues. Germline V gene lookup returns CDR1 SGHTA and CDR2 FQGTGA. CDR3 sequence reads: CASSLTGTGGEQYF. The DNA for the CDR3 is TGTGCCAGCAGCTTAACCGGGACAGGGGGCGAGCAGTACTTC.

This clonotype was observed a few times. The V and J genes are TRBV27 and TRBJ1-1; D is unclear. Trimming left V 3 bases short and J 1 base short, with 6 bases between. Germline CDR1 is MNHEY and CDR2 is SMNVEV (reference sequence). The CDR3 has 13 residues. In DNA, the CDR3 is TGTGCCAGCAGTTTCGACGGGAACACTGAAGCTTTCTTT. Translating gives CASSFDGNTEAFF.

The sample holds a few counts of this clonotype. The chain joins TRBV7-2 to TRBJ2-1, with 11 positions matching TRBD2. Trimming at V came to 5 bases and at J to 9 bases, leaving 9 bases not matched to a gene. The germline V gene has CDR1 SGHTA and CDR2 FQGNSA. The CDR3 sequence is 15 residues long. The CDR3 DNA is TGTGCCAGCAGCAAAGTAGCGGGGGGGCCTGTTGAGCAGTTCTTC. Translated: CASSKVAGGPVEQFF.

This clonotype was observed many times. The chain uses TRBV20-1 and TRBJ2-7, with D possibly TRBD2 on 6 matching bases. Germline CDR1 DFQATT, CDR2 SNEGSKA (reference sequence). The length of the CDR3 is 11 residues. V was cut by 6 bases and J by 9 bases, with 15 bases left in between. The CDR3 here is CSAPGSGRQYF. The DNA of the CDR3 is TGCAGTGCCCCAGGGAGCGGGCGGCAGTACTTC.

The rearrangement joins TRBV7-9 to TRBJ2-1; D not resolved. The CDR3 sequence is 12 residues long. Germline CDR1 SEHNR, CDR2 FQNEAQ (reference sequence). The V end was cut by 6 bases, the J end by 6 bases, with 9 bases between. The CDR3 region is CASSLPRNEQFF. As DNA, the CDR3 is TGTGCCAGCAGTCTACCTCGCAATGAGCAGTTCTTC.

This clonotype was recorded at least ten times. The gene calls are TRBV14 and TRBJ2-7; 9 nucleotides agree with TRBD1. Germline V gene lookup returns CDR1 SGHDN and CDR2 FVKESK. This CDR3 spans 16 amino acids. Trimming at V came to 2 bases and at J to 11 bases, leaving 16 bases not matched to a gene. For the CDR3, the DNA is TGTGCCAGCAGCCAAACGCCCGGGACAGGGCTCGCTAGCAAGTACTTC. Translated: CASSQTPGTGLASKYF.

This clonotype was seen ten or more times. The chain uses TRBV7-9 and TRBJ2-1; no reliable D call. Between the trimmed V and J ends, which lost 1 base and 1 base, there was a span of 8 bases. Germline V gene sequence: CDR1 SEHNR, CDR2 FQNEAQ (reference sequence). The CDR3 runs 15 residues. CDR3 residues: CASSLGRPSYNEQFF. CDR3 nucleotides: TGTGCCAGCAGCTTAGGGCGTCCGTCCTACAATGAGCAGTTCTTC.

This clonotype occurred a few times. The rearrangement uses TRBV20-1 and TRBJ2-3; D uncertain. The CDR3 runs 13 residues. Germline assignment: CDR1 DFQATT and CDR2 SNEGSKA (reference sequence). Trimming left V 5 bases short and J 3 bases short, with 12 bases between. The CDR3 coding sequence is TGCAGTGCTGATCCCCCGACTACAGATACGCAGTATTTT. Residues: CSADPPTTDTQYF.

This sequence joins TRBV6-6 and TRBJ1-5, with no clear D. The V end lost 6 bases, the J end lost 0 bases, and 12 bases lay between the germline ends. CDR1 is MNHNY and CDR2 is SVGAGI in the germline V gene (reference sequence). The CDR3 runs 15 residues. For the CDR3, the DNA is TGTGCCAGCAGCCTGTACCCTACTAGCAATCAGCCCCAGCATTTT. Protein sequence: CASSLYPTSNQPQHF.

This chain uses TRBV6-2 or TRBV6-3 with TRBJ2-1, with D tentatively TRBD2 (6 bases). The V end lost 6 bases, the J end lost 4 bases, and 10 bases lay between the germline ends. The CDR3 is made up of 13 amino acids. In germline, CDR1 is MNHEY, CDR2 SVGEGT. The CDR3 is CASRGGLYNEQFF. The CDR3 DNA sequence: TGTGCCAGCAGGGGGGGACTTTACAATGAGCAGTTCTTC.

This clonotype has just a few counts. This chain links TRBV20-1 with TRBJ2-7, with TRBD2 as a possible D gene (7 bases). The CDR3 is 15 residues long. Trimming took off 0 bases at V and 1 base at J, with 13 bases between the two ends. CDR1 and CDR2 (germline): DFQATT, SNEGSKA (reference sequence). CDR3 region: CSARDTGGPSYEQYF. The CDR3, as DNA: TGCAGTGCTAGAGATACGGGGGGCCCTTCCTACGAGCAGTACTTC.

This clonotype came up a few times. J is TRBJ2-5 and V is TRBV20-1, with 12 bases lining up with TRBD1. With 5 bases clipped from V and 4 bases from J, the junction kept 8 bases outside the gene matches. Germline lookup yields CDR1 DFQATT and CDR2 SNEGSKA (reference sequence). The CDR3 sequence is 15 residues long. Here the CDR3 DNA reads TGCAGTGCTGGACGGGACAGGGGGCGCGGAGAGACCCAGTACTTC. As protein: CSAGRDRGRGETQYF.

This clonotype was observed at least ten times. J is TRBJ2-7 and V is TRBV3-1, with 8 bases matching TRBD2. The CDR3 loop spans 16 amino acids. The V gene's germline CDR1 is LGHDT and CDR2 YNNKEL (reference sequence). J gave up 0 bases and V 4 bases, and 8 bases lay outside the gene matches. CDR3 sequence: CASSPRGRGASYEQYF. In DNA form, the CDR3 reads TGTGCCAGCAGCCCGAGAGGGCGGGGGGCCTCCTACGAGCAGTACTTC.

This clonotype has at least ten counts. This chain connects TRBV7-9 to TRBJ2-7; D ambiguous. CDR1 SEHNR and CDR2 FQNEAQ come from the germline V gene (reference sequence). The CDR3 runs 14 residues. The V and J ends lost 0 bases and 3 bases respectively, with 9 bases between them. CDR3 sequence reads: CASSLAPRRYEQYF. CDR3 nucleotides: TGTGCCAGCAGCTTAGCTCCCAGACGCTACGAGCAGTACTTC.